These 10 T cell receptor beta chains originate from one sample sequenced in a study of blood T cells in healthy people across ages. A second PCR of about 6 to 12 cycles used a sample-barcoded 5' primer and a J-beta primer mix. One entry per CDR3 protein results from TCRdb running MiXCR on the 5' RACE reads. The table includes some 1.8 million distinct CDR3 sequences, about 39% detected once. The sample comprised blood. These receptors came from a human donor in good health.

The CDR3 DNA reads TGTGCCAGCAGCTCCAGGGAATGGGGTGAAAAACTGTTTTTT. This encodes CASSSREWGEKLFF. The chain employs TRBV7-6 and TRBJ1-4, with D tentatively TRBD1 (5 bases). The CDR3 is made up of 14 amino acids. Trimming took off 4 bases at V and 7 bases at J, with 13 bases between the two ends. Germline assignment: CDR1 SGHVS and CDR2 FNYEAQ.

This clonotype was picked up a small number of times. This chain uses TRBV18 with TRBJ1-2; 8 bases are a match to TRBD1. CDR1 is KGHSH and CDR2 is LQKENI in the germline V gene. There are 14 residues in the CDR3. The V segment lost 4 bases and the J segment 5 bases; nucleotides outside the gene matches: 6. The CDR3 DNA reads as TGTGCCAGCTCACAGAACGGGACAGGATATGGCTACACCTTC. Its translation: CASSQNGTGYGYTF.

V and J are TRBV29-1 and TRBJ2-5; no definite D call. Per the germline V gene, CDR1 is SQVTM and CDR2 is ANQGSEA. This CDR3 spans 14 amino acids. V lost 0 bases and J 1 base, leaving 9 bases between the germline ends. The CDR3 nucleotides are TGCAGCGTTGAAGATAGTGCTTCCCAAGAGACCCAGTACTTC. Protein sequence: CSVEDSASQETQYF.

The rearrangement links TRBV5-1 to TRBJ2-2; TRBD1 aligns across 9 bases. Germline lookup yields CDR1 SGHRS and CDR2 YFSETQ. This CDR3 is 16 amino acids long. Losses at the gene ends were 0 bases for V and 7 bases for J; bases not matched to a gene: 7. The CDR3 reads CASSLVGTGSDGELFF. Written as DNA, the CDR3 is TGCGCCAGCAGCTTGGTGGGGACAGGGTCTGACGGGGAGCTGTTTTTT. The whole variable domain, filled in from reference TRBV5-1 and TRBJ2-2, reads KAGVTQTPRYLIKTRGQQVTLSCSPISGHRSVSWYQQTPGQGLQFLFEYFSETQRNKGNFPGRFSGRQFSNSRSEMNVSTLELGDSALYLCASSLVGTGSDGELFFGEGSRLTVL.

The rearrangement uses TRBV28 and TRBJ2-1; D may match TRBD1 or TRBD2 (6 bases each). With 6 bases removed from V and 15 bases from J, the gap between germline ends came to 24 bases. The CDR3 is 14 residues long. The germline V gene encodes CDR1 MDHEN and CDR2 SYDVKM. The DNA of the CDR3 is TGTGCCAGCAGGCTCCCCGGGGGCTTCAATAAGCGGTTCTTC. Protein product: CASRLPGGFNKRFF.

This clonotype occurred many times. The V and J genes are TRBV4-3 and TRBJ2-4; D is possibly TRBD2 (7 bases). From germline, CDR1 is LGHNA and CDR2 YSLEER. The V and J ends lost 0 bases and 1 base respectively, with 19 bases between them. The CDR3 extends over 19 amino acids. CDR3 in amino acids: CASSQDILGGLLAKNIQYF. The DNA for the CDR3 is TGCGCCAGCAGCCAAGATATTCTGGGGGGGCTTTTGGCCAAAAACATTCAGTACTTC.

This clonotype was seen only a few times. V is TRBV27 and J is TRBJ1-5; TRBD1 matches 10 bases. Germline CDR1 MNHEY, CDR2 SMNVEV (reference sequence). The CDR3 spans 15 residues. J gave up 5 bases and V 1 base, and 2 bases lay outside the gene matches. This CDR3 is CASSLLGQGDQPQHF. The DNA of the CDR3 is TGTGCCAGCAGTTTATTAGGACAGGGGGATCAGCCCCAGCATTTT.

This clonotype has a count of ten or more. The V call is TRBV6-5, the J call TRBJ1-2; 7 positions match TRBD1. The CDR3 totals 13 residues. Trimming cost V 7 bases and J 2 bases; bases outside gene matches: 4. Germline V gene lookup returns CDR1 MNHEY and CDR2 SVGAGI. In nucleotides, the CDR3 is TGTGCCAGCACGCGACAGGGAAACTATGGCTACACCTTC. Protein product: CASTRQGNYGYTF.

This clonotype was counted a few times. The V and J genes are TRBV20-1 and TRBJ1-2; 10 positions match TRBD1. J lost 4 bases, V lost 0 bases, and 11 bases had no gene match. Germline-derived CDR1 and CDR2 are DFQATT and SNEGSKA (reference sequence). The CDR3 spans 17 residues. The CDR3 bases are TGCAGTGCTAGAGAGTGGGGACAGGGGAGATCCGGCTATGGCTACACCTTC. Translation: CSAREWGQGRSGYGYTF.

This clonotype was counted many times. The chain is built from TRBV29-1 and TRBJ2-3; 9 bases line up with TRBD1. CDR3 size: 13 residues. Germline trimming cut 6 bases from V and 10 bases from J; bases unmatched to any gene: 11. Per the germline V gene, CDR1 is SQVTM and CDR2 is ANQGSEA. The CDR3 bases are TGCAGCGTCGGTTCCGGGACAGGGATGGCGCAGTATTTT. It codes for CSVGSGTGMAQYF.